This entry describes one T cell receptor beta chain. Its antigen remains unidentified. The data originate from a study of T cell responses to AZD1222 COVID-19 vaccine. Study observations and caveats: AZD1222 recipients seropositive at baseline numbered only 5 or 6. As reported, nearly half of all spike-specific TCRs target variant regions that are unmutated.

Generated by immunoSEQ multiplex PCR, the TCRdb table keeps only in-frame clones and is missing some. The table has under 150,000 clones, 85% to 95% seen once; the top ten hold approximately 3%. There are 12 residues in the CDR3. Germline loops: CDR1 LNHDA, CDR2 SQIVND (reference sequence). V shed 9 bases and J shed 1 base, with 10 bases lying between them. This chain connects TRBV19 to TRBJ2-7, with a possible D match to TRBD1 (7 bases). This TCR derives from an adult in good health. The sample consisted of peripheral blood, taken on day 0 of AZD1222 vaccination. The CDR3 region has the DNA TGTGCCAGCGCGGGACAGTCCTACGAGCAGTACTTC. The encoded protein is CASAGQSYEQYF.